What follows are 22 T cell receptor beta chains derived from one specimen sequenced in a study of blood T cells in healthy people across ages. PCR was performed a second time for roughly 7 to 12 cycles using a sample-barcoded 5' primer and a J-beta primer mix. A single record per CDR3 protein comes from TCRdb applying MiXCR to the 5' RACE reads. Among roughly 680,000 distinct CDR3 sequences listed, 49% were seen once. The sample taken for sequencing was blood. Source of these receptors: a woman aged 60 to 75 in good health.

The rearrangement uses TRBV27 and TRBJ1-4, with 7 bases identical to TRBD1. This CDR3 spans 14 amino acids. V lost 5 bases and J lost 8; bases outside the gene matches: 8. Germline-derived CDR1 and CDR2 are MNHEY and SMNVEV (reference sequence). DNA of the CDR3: TGTGCCAGCAGTGTAAGACAGGGTGGAGAAAAACTGTTTTTT. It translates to CASSVRQGGEKLFF.

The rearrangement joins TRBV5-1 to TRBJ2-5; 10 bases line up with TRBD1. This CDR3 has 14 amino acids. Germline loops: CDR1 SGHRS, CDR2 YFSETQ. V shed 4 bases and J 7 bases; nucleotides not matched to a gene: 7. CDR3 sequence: CASSPGTGVGTQYF. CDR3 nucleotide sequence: TGCGCCAGCAGCCCCGGGACAGGGGTAGGGACCCAGTACTTC.

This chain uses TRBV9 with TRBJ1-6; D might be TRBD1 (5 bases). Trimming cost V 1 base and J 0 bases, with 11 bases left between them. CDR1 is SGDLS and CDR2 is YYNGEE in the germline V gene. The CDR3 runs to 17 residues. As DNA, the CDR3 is TGTGCCAGCAGCGTATCGGCAGGGAGCTCCTATAATTCACCCCTCCACTTT. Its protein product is CASSVSAGSSYNSPLHF.

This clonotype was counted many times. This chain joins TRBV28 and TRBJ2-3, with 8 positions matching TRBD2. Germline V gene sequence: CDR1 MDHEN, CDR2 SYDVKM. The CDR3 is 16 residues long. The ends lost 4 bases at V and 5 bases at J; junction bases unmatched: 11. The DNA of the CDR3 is TGTGCCAGCAGTTCCCGGCAGGGCGGGAGGCAAGATACGCAGTATTTT. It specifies CASSSRQGGRQDTQYF.

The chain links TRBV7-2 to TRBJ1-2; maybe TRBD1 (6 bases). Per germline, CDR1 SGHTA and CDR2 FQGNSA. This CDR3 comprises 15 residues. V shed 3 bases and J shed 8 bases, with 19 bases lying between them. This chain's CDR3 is CASSLKGGGIYGYTF. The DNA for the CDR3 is TGTGCCAGCAGCTTGAAGGGGGGCGGAATATACGGCTACACCTTC.

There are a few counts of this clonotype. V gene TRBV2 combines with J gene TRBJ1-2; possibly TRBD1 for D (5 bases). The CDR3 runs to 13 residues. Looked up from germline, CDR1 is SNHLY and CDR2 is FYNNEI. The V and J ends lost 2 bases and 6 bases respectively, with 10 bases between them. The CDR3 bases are TGTGCCAGCAGTGAACAGGGTTCAGATGGCTACACCTTC. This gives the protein CASSEQGSDGYTF.

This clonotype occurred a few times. CDR3 in amino acids: CASSRGQGGDNEQFF. CDR3 DNA: TGTGCCAGCAGCCGAGGACAGGGGGGGGACAATGAGCAGTTCTTC. The rearrangement uses TRBV3-1 and TRBJ2-1; 10 nucleotides line up with TRBD1. Germline CDR1 LGHDT, CDR2 YNNKEL (reference sequence). This CDR3 is 15 amino acids long. J lost 5 bases, V lost 4 bases, and 5 bases had no gene match.

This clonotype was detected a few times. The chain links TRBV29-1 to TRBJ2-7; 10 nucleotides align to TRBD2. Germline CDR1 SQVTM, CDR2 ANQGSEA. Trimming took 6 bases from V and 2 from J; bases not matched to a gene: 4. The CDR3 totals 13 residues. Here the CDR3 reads CSVGLAGAYEQYF. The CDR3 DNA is TGCAGCGTGGGGCTAGCGGGAGCCTACGAGCAGTACTTC.

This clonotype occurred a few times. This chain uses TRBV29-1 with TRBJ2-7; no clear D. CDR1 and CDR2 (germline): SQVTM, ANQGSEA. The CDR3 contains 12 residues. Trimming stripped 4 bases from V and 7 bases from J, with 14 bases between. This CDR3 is CSVGRLDGEQYF. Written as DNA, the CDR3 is TGCAGCGTTGGCAGGTTGGACGGGGAGCAGTACTTC.

CDR3 DNA: TGTGCCAGCAGCTTATCGTCAGGGACGATATACGAGCAGTACTTC. Residues: CASSLSSGTIYEQYF. This sequence joins TRBV7-3 and TRBJ2-7; D may match TRBD1 or TRBD2 (5 bases each). V lost 2 bases and J 4 bases, leaving 15 bases between the germline ends. The CDR3 spans 15 residues. From germline, CDR1 is SGHTA and CDR2 FQGTGA.

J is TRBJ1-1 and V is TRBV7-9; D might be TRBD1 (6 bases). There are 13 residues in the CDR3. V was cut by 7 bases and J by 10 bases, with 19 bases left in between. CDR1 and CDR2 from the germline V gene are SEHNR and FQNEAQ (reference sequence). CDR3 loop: CASTRFRGLGAFF. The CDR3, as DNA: TGTGCCAGCACGCGATTCAGGGGCTTGGGAGCTTTCTTT.

CDR3 nucleotides: TGTGCCAGCAGCCCCCAGACCCAGTACTTC. The encoded protein is CASSPQTQYF. This chain uses TRBV6-2 or TRBV6-3 with TRBJ2-5; D gene uncertain. The CDR3 totals 10 residues. Germline V gene data show CDR1 as MNHEY and CDR2 as SVGEGT. V shed 6 bases and J shed 6 bases, with 5 bases lying between them.

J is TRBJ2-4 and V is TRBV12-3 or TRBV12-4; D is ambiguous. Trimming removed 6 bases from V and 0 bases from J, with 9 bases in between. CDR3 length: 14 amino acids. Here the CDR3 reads CASRQRLAKNIQYF. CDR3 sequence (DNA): TGTGCCAGCAGGCAGCGCCTAGCCAAAAACATTCAGTACTTC.

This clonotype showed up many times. The CDR3 DNA is TGTGCCAGCAGCTTAGATCTCCAGACCCAGTACTTC. It translates to CASSLDLQTQYF. V usage is TRBV7-2 and J usage is TRBJ2-5; D is unclear. Germline values: CDR1 SGHTA, CDR2 FQGNSA. The CDR3 consists of 12 residues. V shed 1 base and J shed 6 bases, with 6 bases lying between them.

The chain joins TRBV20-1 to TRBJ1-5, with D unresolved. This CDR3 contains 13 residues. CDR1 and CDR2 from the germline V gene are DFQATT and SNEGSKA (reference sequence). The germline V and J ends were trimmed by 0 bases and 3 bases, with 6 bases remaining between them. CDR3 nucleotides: TGCAGTGCTAGAGAAGGTTACAATCAGCCCCAGCATTTT. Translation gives CSAREGYNQPQHF.

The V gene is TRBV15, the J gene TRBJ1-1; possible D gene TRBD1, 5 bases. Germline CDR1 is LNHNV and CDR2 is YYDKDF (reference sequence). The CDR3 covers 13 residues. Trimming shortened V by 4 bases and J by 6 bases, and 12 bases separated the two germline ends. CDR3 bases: TGTGCCACCAGCAAAATCGGGACGGCTGAAGCTTTCTTT. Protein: CATSKIGTAEAFF.

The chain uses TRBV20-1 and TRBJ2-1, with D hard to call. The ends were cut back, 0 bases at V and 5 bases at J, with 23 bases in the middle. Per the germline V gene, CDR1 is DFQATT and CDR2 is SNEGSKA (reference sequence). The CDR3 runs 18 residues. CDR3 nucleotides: TGCAGTGCTAGAGATTCGTTGGAGTGGGGATCGTTCCACAATGAGCAGTTCTTC. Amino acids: CSARDSLEWGSFHNEQFF.

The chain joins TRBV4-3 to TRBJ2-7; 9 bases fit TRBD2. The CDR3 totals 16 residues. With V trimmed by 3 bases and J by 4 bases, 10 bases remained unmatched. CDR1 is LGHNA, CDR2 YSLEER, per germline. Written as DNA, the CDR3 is TGCGCCAGCAGCCAGCTCTCGACTAGCGGAAAATACGAGCAGTACTTC. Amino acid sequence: CASSQLSTSGKYEQYF.

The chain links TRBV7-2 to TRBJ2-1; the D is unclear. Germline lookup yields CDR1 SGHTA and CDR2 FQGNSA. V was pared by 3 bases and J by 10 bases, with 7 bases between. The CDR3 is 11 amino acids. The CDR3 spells CASSLSREQFF. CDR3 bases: TGTGCCAGCAGCTTGTCTAGGGAGCAGTTCTTC.

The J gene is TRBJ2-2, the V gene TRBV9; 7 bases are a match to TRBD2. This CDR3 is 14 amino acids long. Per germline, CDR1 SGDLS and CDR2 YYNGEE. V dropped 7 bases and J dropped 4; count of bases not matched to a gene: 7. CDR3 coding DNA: TGTGCCAGCGGGGGGGAGGGTGCCACCGGGGAGCTGTTTTTT. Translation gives CASGGEGATGELFF.

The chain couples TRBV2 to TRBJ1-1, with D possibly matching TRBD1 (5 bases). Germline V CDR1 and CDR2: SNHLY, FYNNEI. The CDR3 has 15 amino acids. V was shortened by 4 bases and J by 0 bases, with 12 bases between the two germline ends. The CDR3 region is CASSGSRGMNTEAFF. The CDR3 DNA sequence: TGTGCCAGCAGTGGATCGAGGGGCATGAACACTGAAGCTTTCTTT.

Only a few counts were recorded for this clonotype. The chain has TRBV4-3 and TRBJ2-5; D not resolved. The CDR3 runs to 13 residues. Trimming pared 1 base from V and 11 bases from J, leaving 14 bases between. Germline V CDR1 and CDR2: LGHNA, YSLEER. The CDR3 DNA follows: TGCGCCAGCAGCCAAGGGTATACAAATGAGCAGTACTTC. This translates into CASSQGYTNEQYF.